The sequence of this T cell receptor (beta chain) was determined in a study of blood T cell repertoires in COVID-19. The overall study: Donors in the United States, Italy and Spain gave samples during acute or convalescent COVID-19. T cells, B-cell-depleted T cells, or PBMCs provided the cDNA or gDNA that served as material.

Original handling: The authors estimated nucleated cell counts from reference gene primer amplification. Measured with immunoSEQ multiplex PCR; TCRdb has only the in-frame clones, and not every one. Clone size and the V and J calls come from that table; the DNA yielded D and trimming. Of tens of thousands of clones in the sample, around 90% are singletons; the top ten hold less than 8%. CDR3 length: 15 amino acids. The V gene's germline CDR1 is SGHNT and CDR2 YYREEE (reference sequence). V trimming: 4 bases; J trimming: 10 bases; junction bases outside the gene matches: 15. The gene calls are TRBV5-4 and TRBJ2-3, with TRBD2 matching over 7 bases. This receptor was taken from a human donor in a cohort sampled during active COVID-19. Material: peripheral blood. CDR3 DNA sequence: TGTGCCAGCAGCCCAGCGGGGCAGCATTCTCGGGCGCAGTATTTT. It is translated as CASSPAGQHSRAQYF.